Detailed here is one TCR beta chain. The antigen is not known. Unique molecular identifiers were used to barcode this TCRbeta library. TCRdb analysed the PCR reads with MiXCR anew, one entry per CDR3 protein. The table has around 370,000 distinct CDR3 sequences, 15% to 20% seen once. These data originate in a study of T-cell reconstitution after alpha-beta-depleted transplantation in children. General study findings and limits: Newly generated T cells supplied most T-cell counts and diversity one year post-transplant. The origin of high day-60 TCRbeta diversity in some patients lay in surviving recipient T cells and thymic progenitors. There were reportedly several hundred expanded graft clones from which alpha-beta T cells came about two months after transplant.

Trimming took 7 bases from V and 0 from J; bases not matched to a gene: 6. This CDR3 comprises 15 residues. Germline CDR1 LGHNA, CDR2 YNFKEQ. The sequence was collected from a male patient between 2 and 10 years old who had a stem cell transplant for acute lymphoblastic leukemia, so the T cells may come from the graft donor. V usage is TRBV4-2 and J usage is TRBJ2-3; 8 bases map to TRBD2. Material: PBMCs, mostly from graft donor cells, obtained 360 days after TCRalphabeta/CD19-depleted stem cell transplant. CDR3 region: CASKMTSESTDTQYF. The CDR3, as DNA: TGTGCCAGCAAAATGACTAGCGAGAGCACAGATACGCAGTATTTT.